This T cell receptor (beta chain) was obtained from a study of T cell changes during pregnancy in multiple sclerosis. Assay used: immunoSEQ multiplex PCR; TCRdb lists only in-frame clones, some missing. The sample lists over 25,000 clones, around 91% occurring once. Trimming cost V 2 bases and J 1 base, with 14 bases left between them. The CDR3 runs 16 residues. In germline, CDR1 is PRHDT, CDR2 FYEKMQ (reference sequence). The specimen comprised CD8+ T cells from peripheral blood mononuclear cells, sampled after pregnancy. This TCR derives from a female donor with multiple sclerosis, enrolled in a pregnancy study. The rearrangement uses TRBV13 and TRBJ1-1, with D uncertain. The CDR3: CASSLMRASTNTEAFF. The CDR3 DNA follows: TGTGCCAGCAGCTTAATGCGGGCGTCGACGAACACTGAAGCTTTCTTT.